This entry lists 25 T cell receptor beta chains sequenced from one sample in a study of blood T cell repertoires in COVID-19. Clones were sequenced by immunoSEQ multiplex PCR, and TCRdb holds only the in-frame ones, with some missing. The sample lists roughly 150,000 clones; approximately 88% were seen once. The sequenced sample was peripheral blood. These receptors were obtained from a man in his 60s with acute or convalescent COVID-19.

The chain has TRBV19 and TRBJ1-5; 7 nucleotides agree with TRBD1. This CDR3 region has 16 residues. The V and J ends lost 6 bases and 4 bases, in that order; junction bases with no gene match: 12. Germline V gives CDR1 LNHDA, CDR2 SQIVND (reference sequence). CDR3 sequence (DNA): TGTGCCAGTAGACCCAGTGACAGGGTCGGAAATCAGCCCCAGCATTTT. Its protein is CASRPSDRVGNQPQHF.

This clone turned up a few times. DNA of the CDR3: TGTGCCAGTAGGAGCCCCGCAGGGGAGTTCCATCAGCCCCAGCATTTT. Protein: CASRSPAGEFHQPQHF. This chain uses TRBV19 with TRBJ1-5, with D perhaps TRBD1 (6 bases). Germline V gene data show CDR1 as LNHDA and CDR2 as SQIVND (reference sequence). Trimming shortened V by 6 bases and J by 5 bases, and 20 bases separated the two germline ends. The CDR3 has 16 residues.

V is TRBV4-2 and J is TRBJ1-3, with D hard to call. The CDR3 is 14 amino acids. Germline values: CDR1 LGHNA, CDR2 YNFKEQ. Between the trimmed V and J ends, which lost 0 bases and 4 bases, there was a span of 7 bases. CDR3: CASSQERAGNTIYF. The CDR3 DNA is TGTGCCAGCAGCCAAGAGCGAGCCGGAAACACCATATATTTT.

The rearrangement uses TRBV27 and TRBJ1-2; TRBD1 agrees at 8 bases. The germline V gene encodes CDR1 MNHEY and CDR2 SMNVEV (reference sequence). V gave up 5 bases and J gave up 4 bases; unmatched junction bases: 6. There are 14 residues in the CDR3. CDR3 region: CASSDPGQGYGYTF. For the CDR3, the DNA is TGTGCCAGCAGTGACCCCGGACAGGGCTATGGCTACACCTTC.

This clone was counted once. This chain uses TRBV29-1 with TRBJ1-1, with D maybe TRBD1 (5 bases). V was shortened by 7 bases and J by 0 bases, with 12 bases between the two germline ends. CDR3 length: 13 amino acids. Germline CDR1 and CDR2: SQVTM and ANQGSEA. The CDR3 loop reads CSGAQGMNTEAFF. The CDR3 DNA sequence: TGCAGCGGCGCTCAGGGTATGAACACTGAAGCTTTCTTT.

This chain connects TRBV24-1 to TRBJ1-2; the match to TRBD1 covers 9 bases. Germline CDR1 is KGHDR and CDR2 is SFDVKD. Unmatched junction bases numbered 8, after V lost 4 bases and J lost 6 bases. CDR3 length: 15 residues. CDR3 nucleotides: TGTGCCACCAGTGAGACCGGGACAGGGAGGGATGGCTACACCTTC. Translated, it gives CATSETGTGRDGYTF.

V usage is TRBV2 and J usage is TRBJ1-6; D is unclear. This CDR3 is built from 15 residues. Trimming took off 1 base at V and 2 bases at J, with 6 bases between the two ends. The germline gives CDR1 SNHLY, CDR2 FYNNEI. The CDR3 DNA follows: TGTGCCAGCAGTGAAGGCGGAACCTATAATTCACCCCTCCACTTT. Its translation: CASSEGGTYNSPLHF.

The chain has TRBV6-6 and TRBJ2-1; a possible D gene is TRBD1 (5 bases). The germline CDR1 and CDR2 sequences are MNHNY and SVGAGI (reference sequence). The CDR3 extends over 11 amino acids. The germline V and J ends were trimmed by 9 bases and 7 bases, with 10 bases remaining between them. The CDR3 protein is CASQGSNEQFF. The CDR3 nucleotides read TGTGCCAGTCAGGGTTCGAATGAGCAGTTCTTC.

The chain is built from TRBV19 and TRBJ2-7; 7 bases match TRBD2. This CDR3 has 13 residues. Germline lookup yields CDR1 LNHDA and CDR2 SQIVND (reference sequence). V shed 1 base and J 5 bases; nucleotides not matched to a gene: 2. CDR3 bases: TGTGCCAGTAGTATAGGGGGAGGGGACGAGCAGTACTTC. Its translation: CASSIGGGDEQYF.

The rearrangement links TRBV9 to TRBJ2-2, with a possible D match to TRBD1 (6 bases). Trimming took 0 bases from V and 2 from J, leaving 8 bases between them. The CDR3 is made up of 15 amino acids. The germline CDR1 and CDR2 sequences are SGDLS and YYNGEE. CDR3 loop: CASSVAGHNTGELFF. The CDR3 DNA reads TGTGCCAGCAGCGTAGCGGGACACAACACCGGGGAGCTGTTTTTT.

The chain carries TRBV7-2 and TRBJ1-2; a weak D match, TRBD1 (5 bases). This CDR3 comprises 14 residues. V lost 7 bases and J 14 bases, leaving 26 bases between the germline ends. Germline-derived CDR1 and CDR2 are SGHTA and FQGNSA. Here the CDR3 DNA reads TGTGCCAGCACCCAGGGCCAAAGGGGTAGGCGTACAACCTTC. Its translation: CASTQGQRGRRTTF.

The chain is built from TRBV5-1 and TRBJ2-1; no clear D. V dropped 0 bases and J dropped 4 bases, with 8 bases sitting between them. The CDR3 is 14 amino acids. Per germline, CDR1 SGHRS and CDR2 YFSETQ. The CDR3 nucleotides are TGCGCCAGCAGCTTGGAACAGTTTTACAATGAGCAGTTCTTC. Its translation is CASSLEQFYNEQFF. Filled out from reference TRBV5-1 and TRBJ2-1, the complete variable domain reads KAGVTQTPRYLIKTRGQQVTLSCSPISGHRSVSWYQQTPGQGLQFLFEYFSETQRNKGNFPGRFSGRQFSNSRSEMNVSTLELGDSALYLCASSLEQFYNEQFFGPGTRLTVL.

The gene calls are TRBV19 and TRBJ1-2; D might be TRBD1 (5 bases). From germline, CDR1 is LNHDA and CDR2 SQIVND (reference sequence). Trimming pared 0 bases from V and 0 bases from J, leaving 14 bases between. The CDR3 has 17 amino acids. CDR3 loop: CASSIDLIQAANYGYTF. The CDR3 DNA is TGTGCCAGTAGTATAGATCTAATACAGGCCGCTAACTATGGCTACACCTTC.

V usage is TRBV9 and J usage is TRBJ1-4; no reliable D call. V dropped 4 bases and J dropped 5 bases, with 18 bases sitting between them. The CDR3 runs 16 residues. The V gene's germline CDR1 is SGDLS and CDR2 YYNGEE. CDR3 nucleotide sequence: TGTGCCAGCAGCCCCAATAGCCGGATCTCCAATGAAAAACTGTTTTTT. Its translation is CASSPNSRISNEKLFF. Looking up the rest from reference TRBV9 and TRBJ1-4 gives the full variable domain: DSGVTQTPKHLITATGQRVTLRCSPRSGDLSVYWYQQSLDQGLQFLIQYYNGEERAKGNILERFSAQQFPDLHSELNLSSLELGDSALYFCASSPNSRISNEKLFFGSGTQLSVL.

In DNA, the CDR3 is TGTGCCAGCAGCTTAGGAGGGGGTGAGACTGGCTACACCTTC. Encoded protein: CASSLGGGETGYTF. The chain links TRBV13 to TRBJ1-2, with D perhaps TRBD1 (6 bases). Trimming removed 0 bases at V and 7 bases at J, with 12 bases between. The CDR3 consists of 14 residues. The germline V gene has CDR1 PRHDT and CDR2 FYEKMQ (reference sequence). The full variable domain, its missing parts supplied by reference TRBV13 and TRBJ1-2, is AAGVIQSPRHLIKEKRETATLKCYPIPRHDTVYWYQQGPGQDPQFLISFYEKMQSDKGSIPDRFSAQQFSDYHSELNMSSLELGDSALYFCASSLGGGETGYTFGSGTRLTVV.

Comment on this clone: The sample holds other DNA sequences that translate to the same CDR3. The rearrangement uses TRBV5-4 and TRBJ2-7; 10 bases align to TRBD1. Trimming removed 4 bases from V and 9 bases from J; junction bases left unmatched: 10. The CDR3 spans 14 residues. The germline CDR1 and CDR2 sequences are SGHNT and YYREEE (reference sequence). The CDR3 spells CASSPGQGESRQYF. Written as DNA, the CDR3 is TGTGCCAGCAGCCCCGGACAGGGGGAGTCGCGGCAGTACTTC.

The CDR3 DNA is TGTGCCAGCAGACCAGGGTTCACTAATGAAAAACTGTTTTTT. The encoded protein is CASRPGFTNEKLFF. The V call is TRBV5-6, the J call TRBJ1-4; TRBD1 might be the D (5 bases). Per the germline V gene, CDR1 is SGHDT and CDR2 is YYEEEE. V was clipped by 5 bases and J by 2 bases, with 10 bases between them. The CDR3 has 14 amino acids.

The CDR3 spells CASSLLGQGRGTYEQYF. CDR3 coding DNA: TGTGCCAGCAGTTTATTAGGGCAGGGAAGGGGCACCTACGAGCAGTACTTC. The gene calls are TRBV27 and TRBJ2-7; tentatively, D is TRBD1 (5 bases). Germline V gene data show CDR1 as MNHEY and CDR2 as SMNVEV (reference sequence). CDR3 length: 17 residues. V lost 1 base to trimming and J lost 2 bases, with 18 bases between them.

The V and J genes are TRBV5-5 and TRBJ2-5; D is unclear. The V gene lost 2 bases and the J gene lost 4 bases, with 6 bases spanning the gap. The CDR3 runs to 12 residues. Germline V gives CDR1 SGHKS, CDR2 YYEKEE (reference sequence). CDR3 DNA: TGTGCCAGCAGCTTCCGAGGAGAGACCCAGTACTTC. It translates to CASSFRGETQYF.

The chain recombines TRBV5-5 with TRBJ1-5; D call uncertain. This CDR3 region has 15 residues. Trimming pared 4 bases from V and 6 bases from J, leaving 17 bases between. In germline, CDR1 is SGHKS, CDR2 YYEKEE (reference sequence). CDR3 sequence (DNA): TGTGCCAGCAGCGTACTGGTCGCCGTCCCTCAGCCCCAGCATTTT. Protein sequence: CASSVLVAVPQPQHF.

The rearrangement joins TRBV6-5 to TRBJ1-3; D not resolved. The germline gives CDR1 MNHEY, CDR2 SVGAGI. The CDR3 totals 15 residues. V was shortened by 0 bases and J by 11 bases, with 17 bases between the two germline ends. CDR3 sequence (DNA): TGTGCCAGCAGTTACTCACCCAGGCCTAGCTTCTCCATATATTTT. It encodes CASSYSPRPSFSIYF.

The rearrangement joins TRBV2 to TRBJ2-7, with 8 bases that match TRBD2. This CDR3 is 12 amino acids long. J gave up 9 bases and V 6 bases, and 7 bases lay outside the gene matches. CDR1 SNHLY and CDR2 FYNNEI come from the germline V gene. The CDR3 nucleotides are TGTGCCAGCAGGAGGACGGGGGGGAGGCAGTACTTC. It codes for CASRRTGGRQYF. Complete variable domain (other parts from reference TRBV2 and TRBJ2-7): EPEVTQTPSHQVTQMGQEVILRCVPISNHLYFYWYRQILGQKVEFLVSFYNNEISEKSEIFDDQFSVERPDGSNFTLKIRSTKLEDSAMYFCASRRTGGRQYFGPGTRLTVT.

In nucleotides, the CDR3 is TGTGCCAGCAGTCAGGACTATAATTCACCCCTCCACTTT. This sequence encodes CASSQDYNSPLHF. The rearrangement uses TRBV6-5 and TRBJ1-6, with no clear D. The CDR3 runs 13 residues. Germline V gene lookup returns CDR1 MNHEY and CDR2 SVGAGI. V was pared by 5 bases and J by 3 bases, with 5 bases between.

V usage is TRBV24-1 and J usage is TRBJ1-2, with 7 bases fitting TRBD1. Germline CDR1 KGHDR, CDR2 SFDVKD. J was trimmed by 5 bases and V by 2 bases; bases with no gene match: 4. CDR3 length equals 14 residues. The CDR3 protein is CATSDSTGRYGYTF. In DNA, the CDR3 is TGTGCCACCAGTGATTCGACAGGGAGATATGGCTACACCTTC.

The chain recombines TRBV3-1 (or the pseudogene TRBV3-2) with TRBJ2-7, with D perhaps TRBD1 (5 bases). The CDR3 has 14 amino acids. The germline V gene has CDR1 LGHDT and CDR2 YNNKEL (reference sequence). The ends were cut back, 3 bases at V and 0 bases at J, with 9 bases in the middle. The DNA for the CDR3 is TGTGCCAGCAGCCAGGGGCTTAGCTCCTACGAGCAGTACTTC. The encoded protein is CASSQGLSSYEQYF.